This TCR beta chain was sequenced during a study of shared clonotypes between healthy human individuals. Overall study: Contributing individuals were two females and a few males aged 18 to 49.

The sorted-subset replicate PCRs were given roughly 190 ng DNA, which is 27,000 or so T cell genomes. Clones were read by immunoSEQ multiplex PCR, and TCRdb kept only the in-frame ones, dropping some. The table includes a few million clones, around 94% detected once. CDR1 is SGHRS, CDR2 YFSETQ, per germline. The CDR3 loop spans 14 amino acids. V lost 4 bases and J 3 bases, leaving 13 bases between the germline ends. The V and J genes are TRBV5-1 and TRBJ1-2; possible D gene TRBD1, 5 bases. The clonotype was recovered from a young man in good health. Sequenced: naive CD4+ T cells sorted from blood. This sample's subset: CD45RA+ positively selected. CDR3 nucleotides: TGCGCCAGCAGCCCCTGGGGGGGGGACTATGGCTACACCTTC. Translated, it gives CASSPWGGDYGYTF. Full variable domain (remainder filled in from reference TRBV5-1 and TRBJ1-2): KAGVTQTPRYLIKTRGQQVTLSCSPISGHRSVSWYQQTPGQGLQFLFEYFSETQRNKGNFPGRFSGRQFSNSRSEMNVSTLELGDSALYLCASSPWGGDYGYTFGSGTRLTVV.